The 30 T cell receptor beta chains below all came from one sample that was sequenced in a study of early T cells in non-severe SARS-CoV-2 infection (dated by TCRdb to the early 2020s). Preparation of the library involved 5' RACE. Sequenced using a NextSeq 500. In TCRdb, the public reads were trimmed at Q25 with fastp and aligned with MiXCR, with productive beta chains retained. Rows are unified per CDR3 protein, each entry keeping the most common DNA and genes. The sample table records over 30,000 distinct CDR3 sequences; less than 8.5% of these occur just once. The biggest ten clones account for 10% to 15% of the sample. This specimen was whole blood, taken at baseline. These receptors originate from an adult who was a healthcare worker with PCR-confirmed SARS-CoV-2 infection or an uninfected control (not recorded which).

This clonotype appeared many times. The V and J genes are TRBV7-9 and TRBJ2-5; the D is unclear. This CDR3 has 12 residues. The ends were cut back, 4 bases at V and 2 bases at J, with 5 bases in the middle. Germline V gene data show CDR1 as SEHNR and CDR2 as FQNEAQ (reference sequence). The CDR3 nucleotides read TGTGCCAGCAGCTACCTACAAGAGACCCAGTACTTC. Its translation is CASSYLQETQYF.

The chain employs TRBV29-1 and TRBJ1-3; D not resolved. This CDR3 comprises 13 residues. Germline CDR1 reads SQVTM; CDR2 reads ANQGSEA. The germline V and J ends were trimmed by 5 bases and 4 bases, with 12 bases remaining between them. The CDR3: CSVSAPGGNTIYF. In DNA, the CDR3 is TGCAGCGTTTCCGCGCCGGGAGGAAACACCATATATTTT. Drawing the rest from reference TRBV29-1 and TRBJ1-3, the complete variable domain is SAVISQKPSRDICQRGTSLTIQCQVDSQVTMMFWYRQQPGQSLTLIATANQGSEATYESGFVIDKFPISRPNLTFSTLTVSNMSPEDSSIYLCSVSAPGGNTIYFGEGSWLTVV.

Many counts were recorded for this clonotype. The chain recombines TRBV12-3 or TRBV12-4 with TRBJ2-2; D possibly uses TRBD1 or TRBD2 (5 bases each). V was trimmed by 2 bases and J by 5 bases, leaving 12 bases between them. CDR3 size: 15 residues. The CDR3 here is CASSLSGRGTGELFF. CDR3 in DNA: TGTGCCAGCAGTTTATCAGGGCGCGGGACCGGGGAGCTGTTTTTT.

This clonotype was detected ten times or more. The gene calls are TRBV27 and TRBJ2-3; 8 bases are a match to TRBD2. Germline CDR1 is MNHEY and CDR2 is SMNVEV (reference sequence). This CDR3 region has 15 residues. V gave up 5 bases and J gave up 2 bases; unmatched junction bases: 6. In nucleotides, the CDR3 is TGTGCCAGCAGTCACGGGGGGGGCCTCACAGATACGCAGTATTTT. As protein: CASSHGGGLTDTQYF.

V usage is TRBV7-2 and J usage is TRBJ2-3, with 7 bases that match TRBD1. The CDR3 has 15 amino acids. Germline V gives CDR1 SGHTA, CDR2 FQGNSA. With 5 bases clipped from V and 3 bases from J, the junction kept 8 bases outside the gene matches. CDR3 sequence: CASSMMTGFTDTQYF. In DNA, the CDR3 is TGTGCCAGCAGCATGATGACAGGGTTTACAGATACGCAGTATTTT. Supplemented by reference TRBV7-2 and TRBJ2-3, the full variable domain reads GAGVSQSPSNKVTEKGKDVELRCDPISGHTALYWYRQSLGQGLEFLIYFQGNSAPDKSGLPSDRFSAERTGGSVSTLTIQRTQQEDSAVYLCASSMMTGFTDTQYFGPGTRLTVL.

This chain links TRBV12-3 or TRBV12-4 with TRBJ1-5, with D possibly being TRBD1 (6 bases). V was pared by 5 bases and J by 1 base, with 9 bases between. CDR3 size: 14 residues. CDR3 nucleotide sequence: TGTGCCAGCAGTGCCACAGGGAGCAATCAGCCCCAGCATTTT. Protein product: CASSATGSNQPQHF.

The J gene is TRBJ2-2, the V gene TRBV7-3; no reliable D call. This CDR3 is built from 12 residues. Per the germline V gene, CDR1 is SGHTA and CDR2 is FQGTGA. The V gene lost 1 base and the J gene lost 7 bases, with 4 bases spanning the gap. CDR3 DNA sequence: TGTGCCAGCAGCTTAAGGATCGGGGAGCTGTTTTTT. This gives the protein CASSLRIGELFF. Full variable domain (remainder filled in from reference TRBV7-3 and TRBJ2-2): GAGVSQTPSNKVTEKGKYVELRCDPISGHTALYWYRQSLGQGPEFLIYFQGTGAADDSGLPNDRFFAVRPEGSVSTLKIQRTERGDSAVYLCASSLRIGELFFGEGSRLTVL.

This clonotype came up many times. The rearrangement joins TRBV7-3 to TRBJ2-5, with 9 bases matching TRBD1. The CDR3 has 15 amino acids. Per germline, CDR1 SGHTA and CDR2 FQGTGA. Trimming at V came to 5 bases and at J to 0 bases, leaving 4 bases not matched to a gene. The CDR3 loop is CASSPGTGHQETQYF. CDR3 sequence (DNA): TGTGCCAGCAGCCCTGGGACAGGGCACCAAGAGACCCAGTACTTC.

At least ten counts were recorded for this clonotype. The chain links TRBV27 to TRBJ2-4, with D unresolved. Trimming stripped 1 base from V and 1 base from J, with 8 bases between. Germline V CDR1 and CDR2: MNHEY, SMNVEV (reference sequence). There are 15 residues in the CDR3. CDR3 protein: CASSLYHPAKNIQYF. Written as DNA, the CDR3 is TGTGCCAGCAGTTTATATCACCCCGCCAAAAACATTCAGTACTTC.

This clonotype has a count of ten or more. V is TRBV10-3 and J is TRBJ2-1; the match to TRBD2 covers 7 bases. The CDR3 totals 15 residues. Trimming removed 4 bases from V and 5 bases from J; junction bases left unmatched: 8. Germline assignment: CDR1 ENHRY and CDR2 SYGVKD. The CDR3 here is CAISGSGTGHNEQFF. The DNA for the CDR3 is TGTGCCATCAGTGGGAGCGGGACGGGCCACAATGAGCAGTTCTTC.

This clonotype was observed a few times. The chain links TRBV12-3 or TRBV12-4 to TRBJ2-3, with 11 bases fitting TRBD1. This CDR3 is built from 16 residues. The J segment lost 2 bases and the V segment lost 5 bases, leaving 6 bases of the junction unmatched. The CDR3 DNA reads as TGTGCCAGCAGTCGCGGACAGGGGGCCCACACAGATACGCAGTATTTT. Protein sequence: CASSRGQGAHTDTQYF.

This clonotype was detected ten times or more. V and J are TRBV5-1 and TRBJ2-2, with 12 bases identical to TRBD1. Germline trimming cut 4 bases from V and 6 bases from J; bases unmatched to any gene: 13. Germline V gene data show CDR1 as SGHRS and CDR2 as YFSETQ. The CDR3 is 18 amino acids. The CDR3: CASSLRGQGALVSGELFF. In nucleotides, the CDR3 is TGCGCCAGCAGCCTCCGGGGACAGGGGGCTCTAGTATCCGGGGAGCTGTTTTTT.

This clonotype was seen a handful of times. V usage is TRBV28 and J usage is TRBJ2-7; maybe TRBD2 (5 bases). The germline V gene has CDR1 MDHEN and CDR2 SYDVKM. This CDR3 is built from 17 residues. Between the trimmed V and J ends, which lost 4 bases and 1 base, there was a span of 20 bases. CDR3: CASSSLPGSAKSYEQYF. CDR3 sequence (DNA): TGTGCCAGCAGTTCCCTACCGGGGAGCGCGAAGTCCTACGAGCAGTACTTC.

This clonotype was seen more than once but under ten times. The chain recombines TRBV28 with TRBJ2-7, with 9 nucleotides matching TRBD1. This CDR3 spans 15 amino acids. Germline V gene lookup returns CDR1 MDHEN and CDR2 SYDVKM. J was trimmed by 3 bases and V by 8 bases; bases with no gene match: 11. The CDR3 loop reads CASGLGDRAIYEQYF. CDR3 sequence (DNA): TGTGCCAGCGGACTTGGGGACAGGGCGATCTACGAGCAGTACTTC.

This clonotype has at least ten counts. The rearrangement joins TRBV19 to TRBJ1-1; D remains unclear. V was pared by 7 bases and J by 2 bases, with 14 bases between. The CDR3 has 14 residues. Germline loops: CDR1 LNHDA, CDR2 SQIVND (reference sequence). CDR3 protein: CASTPADSNTEAFF. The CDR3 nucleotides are TGTGCCAGTACCCCCGCAGACTCAAACACTGAAGCTTTCTTT.

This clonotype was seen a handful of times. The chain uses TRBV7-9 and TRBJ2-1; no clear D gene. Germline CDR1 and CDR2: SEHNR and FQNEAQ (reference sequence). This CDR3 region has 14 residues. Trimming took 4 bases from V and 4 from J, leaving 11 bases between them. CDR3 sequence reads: CASSSETSYNEQFF. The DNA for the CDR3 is TGTGCCAGCAGCTCGGAGACCAGTTACAATGAGCAGTTCTTC.

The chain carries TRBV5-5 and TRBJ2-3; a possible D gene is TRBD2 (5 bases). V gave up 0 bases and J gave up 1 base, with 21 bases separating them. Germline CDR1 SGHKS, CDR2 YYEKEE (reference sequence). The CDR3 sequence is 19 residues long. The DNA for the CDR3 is TGTGCCAGCAGCTTGGTCCCACCTTGGATGGAGGATCGCACAGATACGCAGTATTTT. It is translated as CASSLVPPWMEDRTDTQYF.

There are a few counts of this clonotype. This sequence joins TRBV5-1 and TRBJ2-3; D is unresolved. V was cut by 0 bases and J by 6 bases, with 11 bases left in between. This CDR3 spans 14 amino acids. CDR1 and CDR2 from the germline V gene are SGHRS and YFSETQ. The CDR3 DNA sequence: TGCGCCAGCAGCTTGGAGACGCCGAGGGATACGCAGTATTTT. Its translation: CASSLETPRDTQYF.

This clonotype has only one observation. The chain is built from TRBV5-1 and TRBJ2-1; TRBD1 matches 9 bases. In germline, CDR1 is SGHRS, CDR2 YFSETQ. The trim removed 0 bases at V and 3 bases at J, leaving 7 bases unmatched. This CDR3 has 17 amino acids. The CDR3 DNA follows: TGCGCCAGCAGCTTGGTTCCGGGACAGGGAAACTACAATGAGCAGTTCTTC. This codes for CASSLVPGQGNYNEQFF.

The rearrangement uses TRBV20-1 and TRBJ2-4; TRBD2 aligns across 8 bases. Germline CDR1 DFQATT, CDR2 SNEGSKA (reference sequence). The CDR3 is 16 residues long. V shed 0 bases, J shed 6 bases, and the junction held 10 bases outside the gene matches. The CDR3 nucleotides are TGCAGTGCTAGAGATAGAAGCGGGGGAGATAGAAACATTCAGTACTTC. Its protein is CSARDRSGGDRNIQYF.

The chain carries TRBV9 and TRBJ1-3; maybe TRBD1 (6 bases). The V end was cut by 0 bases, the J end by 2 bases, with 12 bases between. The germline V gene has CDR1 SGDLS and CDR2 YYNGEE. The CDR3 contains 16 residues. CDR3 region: CASSVESGVTGNTIYF. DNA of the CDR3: TGTGCCAGCAGCGTAGAGTCAGGGGTAACTGGAAACACCATATATTTT.

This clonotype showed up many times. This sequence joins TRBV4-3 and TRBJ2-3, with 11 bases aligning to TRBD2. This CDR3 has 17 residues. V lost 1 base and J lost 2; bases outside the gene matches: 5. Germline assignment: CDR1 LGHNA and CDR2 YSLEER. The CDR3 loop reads CASSQGGTSGFTDTQYF. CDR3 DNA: TGCGCCAGCAGCCAAGGAGGGACTAGCGGTTTCACAGATACGCAGTATTTT.

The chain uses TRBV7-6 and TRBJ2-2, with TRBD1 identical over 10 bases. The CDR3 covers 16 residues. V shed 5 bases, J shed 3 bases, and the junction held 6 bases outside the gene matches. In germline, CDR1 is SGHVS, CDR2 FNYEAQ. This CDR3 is CASSPGQGTYTGELFF. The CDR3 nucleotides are TGTGCCAGCAGCCCGGGACAGGGGACTTACACCGGGGAGCTGTTTTTT.

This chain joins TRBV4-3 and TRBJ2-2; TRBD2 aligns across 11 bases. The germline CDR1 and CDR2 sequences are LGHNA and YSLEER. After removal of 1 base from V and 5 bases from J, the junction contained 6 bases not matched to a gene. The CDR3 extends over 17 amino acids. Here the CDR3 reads CASSQGLAGGLTGELFF. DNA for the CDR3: TGCGCCAGCAGCCAAGGGCTAGCGGGAGGACTAACCGGGGAGCTGTTTTTT.

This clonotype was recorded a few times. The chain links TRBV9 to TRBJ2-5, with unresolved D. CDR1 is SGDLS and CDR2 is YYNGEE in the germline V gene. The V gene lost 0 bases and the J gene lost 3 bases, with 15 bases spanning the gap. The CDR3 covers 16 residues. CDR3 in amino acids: CASSVEARPLEETQYF. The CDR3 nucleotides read TGTGCCAGCAGCGTAGAGGCTCGCCCCTTGGAAGAGACCCAGTACTTC.

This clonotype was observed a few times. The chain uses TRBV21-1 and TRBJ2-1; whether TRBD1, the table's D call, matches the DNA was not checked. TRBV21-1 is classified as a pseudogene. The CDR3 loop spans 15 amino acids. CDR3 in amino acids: CASSRTEPPIGGQFF. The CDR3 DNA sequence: TGTGCCAGCAGCAGAACTGAGCCCCCTATAGGCGGGCAGTTCTTC.

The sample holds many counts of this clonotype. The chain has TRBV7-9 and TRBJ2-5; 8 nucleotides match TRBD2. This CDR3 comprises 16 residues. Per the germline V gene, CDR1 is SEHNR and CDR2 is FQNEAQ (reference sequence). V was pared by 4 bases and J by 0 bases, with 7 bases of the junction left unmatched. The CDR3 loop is CASSWERLANQETQYF. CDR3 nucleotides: TGTGCCAGCAGCTGGGAGAGACTAGCGAACCAAGAGACCCAGTACTTC.

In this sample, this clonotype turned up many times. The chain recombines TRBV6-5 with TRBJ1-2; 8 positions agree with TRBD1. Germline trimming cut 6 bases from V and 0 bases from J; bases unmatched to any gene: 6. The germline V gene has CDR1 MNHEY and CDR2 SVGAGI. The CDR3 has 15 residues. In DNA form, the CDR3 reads TGTGCCAGCAGACCTGACAGGGGAGCTAACTATGGCTACACCTTC. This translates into CASRPDRGANYGYTF.

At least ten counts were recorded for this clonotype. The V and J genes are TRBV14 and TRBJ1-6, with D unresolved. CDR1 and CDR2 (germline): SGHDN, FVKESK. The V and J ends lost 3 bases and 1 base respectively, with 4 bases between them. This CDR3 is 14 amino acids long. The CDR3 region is CASSQESYNSPLHF. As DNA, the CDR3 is TGTGCCAGCAGCCAGGAATCCTATAATTCACCCCTCCACTTT.

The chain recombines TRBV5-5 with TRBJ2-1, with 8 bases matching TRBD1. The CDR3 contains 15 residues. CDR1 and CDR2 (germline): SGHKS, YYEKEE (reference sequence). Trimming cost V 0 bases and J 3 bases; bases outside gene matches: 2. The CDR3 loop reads CASSLGRGLYNEQFF. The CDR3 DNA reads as TGTGCCAGCAGCTTGGGCAGGGGGCTCTACAATGAGCAGTTCTTC.